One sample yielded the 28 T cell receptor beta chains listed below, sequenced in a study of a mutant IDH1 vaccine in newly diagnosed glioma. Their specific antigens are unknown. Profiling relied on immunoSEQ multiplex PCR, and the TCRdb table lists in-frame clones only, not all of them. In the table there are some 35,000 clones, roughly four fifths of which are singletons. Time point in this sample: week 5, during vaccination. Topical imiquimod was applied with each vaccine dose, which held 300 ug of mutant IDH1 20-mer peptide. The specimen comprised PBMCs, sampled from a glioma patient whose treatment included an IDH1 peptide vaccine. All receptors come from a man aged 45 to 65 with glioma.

The CDR3 bases are TGTGCCAGCTCCCCCGAGAGACTAGCCGGCCAGGAGACCCAGTACTTC. Encoded protein: CASSPERLAGQETQYF. The V gene is TRBV2, the J gene TRBJ2-5; TRBD2 matches at 7 bases. In germline, CDR1 is SNHLY, CDR2 FYNNEI. CDR3 length equals 16 residues. V shed 8 bases, J shed 5 bases, and the junction held 17 bases outside the gene matches.

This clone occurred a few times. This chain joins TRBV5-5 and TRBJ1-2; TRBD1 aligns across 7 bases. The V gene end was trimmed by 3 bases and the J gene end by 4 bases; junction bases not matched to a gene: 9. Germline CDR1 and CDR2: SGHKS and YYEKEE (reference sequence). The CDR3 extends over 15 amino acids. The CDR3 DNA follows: TGTGCCAGCAGCTATGACCGGGACAGACCCTATGGCTACACCTTC. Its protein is CASSYDRDRPYGYTF.

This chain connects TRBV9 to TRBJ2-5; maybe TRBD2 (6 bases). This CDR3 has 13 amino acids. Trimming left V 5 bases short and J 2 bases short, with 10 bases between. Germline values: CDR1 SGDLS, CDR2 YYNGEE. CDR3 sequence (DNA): TGTGCCAGCAGTCGGAGGGTTCAAGAGACCCAGTACTTC. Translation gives CASSRRVQETQYF.

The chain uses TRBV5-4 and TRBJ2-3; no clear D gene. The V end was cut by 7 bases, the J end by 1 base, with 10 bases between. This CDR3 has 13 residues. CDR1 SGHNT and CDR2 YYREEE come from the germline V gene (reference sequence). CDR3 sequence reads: CASGDGRTDTQYF. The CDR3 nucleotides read TGTGCCAGCGGGGATGGGCGCACAGATACGCAGTATTTT.

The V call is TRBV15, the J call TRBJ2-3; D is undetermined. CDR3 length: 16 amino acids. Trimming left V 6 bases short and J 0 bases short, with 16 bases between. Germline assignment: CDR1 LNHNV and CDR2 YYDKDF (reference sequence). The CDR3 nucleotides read TGTGCCACCAGTCCTGACTCCCCTTCTAGCACAGATACGCAGTATTTT. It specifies CATSPDSPSSTDTQYF.

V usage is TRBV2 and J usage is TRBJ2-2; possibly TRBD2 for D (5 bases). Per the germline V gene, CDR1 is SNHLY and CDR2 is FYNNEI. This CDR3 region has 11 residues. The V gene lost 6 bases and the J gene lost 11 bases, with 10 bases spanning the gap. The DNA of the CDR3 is TGTGCCAGCAGGAAAACGGGAGAGCTGTTTTTT. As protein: CASRKTGELFF.

The CDR3 nucleotides are TGTGCCAGCAGCCCCCCCGGGGTAGGCGCCCAACTGTTTTTT. Amino acid sequence: CASSPPGVGAQLFF. V and J are TRBV7-2 and TRBJ1-4; D call uncertain. The CDR3 spans 14 residues. CDR1 and CDR2 (germline): SGHTA, FQGNSA. V lost 5 bases to trimming and J lost 12 bases, with 19 bases between them.

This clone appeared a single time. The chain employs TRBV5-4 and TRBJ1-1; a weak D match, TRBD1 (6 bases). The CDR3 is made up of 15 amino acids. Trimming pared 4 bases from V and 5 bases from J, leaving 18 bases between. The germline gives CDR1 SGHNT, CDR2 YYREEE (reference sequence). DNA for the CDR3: TGTGCCAGCAGCACTGGGGGCCCCCCGGGGACTGAAGCTTTCTTT. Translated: CASSTGGPPGTEAFF.

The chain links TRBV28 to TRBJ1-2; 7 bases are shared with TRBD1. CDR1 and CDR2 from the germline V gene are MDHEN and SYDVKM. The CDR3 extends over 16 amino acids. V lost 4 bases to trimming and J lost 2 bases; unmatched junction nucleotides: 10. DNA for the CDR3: TGTGCCAGCAGTTCTATCTCCGTCAGGGGGAACTATGGCTACACCTTC. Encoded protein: CASSSISVRGNYGYTF.

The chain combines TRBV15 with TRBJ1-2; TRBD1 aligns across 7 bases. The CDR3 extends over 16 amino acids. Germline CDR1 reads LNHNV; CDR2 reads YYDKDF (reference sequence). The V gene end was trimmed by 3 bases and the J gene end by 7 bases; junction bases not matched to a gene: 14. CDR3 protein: CATSSAQQGTTGGYTF. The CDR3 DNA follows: TGTGCCACCAGCAGTGCTCAACAGGGGACTACGGGTGGCTACACCTTC.

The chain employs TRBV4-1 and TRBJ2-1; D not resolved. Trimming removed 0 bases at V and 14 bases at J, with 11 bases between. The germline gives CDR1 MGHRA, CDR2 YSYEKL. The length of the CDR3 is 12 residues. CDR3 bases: TGCGCCAGCAGCCAAGATGGGGTGTATAAGTTCTTC. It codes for CASSQDGVYKFF.

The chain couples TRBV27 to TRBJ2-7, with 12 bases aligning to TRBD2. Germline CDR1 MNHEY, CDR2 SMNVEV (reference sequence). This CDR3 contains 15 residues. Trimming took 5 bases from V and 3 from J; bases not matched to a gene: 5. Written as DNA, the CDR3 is TGTGCCAGCAGTCGGACTAGCGGGAACAACTACGAGCAGTACTTC. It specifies CASSRTSGNNYEQYF.

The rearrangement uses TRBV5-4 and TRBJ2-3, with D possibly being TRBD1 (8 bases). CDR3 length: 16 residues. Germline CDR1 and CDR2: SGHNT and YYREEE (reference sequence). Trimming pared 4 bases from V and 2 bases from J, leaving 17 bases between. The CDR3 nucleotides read TGTGCCAGCAGCCTGGGGGGGACAGGACCCACAGATACGCAGTATTTT. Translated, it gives CASSLGGTGPTDTQYF.

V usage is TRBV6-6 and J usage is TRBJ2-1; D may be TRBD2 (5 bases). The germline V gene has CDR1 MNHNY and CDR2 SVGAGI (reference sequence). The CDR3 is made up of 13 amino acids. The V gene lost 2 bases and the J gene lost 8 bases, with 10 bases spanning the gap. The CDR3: CASSYRQRDEQFF. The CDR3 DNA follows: TGTGCCAGCAGTTACCGGCAGAGGGATGAGCAGTTCTTC.

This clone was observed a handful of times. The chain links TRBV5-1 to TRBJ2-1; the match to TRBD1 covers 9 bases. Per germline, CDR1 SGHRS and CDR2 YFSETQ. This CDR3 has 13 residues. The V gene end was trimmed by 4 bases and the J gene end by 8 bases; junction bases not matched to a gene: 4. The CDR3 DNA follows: TGCGCCAGCAGCCCGGGACAGGGAGATGAGCAGTTCTTC. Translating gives CASSPGQGDEQFF.

The CDR3 sequence is CASSLDGVIGQFF. As DNA, the CDR3 is TGTGCCAGCAGCTTAGACGGGGTAATTGGTCAGTTCTTC. V usage is TRBV7-9 and J usage is TRBJ2-1; D might be TRBD2 (5 bases). V was pared by 1 base and J by 13 bases, with 14 bases between. The CDR3 covers 13 residues. CDR1 and CDR2 (germline): SEHNR, FQNEAQ (reference sequence).

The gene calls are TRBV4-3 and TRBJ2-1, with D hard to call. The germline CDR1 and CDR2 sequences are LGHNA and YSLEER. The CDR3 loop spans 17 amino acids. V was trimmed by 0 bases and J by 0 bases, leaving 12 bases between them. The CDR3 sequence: CASSQDLGSSSYNEQFF. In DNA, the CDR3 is TGCGCCAGCAGCCAAGATTTAGGGTCGAGCTCCTACAATGAGCAGTTCTTC.

CDR3 amino acids: CASSLTRQGVGTDTQYF. The CDR3 nucleotides are TGTGCCAGCAGTCTAACCCGACAGGGGGTGGGGACAGATACGCAGTATTTT. The chain couples TRBV27 to TRBJ2-3; TRBD1 matches at 9 bases. The V segment lost 5 bases and the J segment 3 bases; nucleotides outside the gene matches: 12. The CDR3 contains 17 residues. Germline lookup yields CDR1 MNHEY and CDR2 SMNVEV (reference sequence).

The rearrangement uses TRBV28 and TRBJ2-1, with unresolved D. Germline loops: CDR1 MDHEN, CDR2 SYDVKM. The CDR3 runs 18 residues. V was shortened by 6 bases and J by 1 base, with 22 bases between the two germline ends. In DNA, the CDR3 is TGTGCCAGCAGAACGGGTGCGGCCGGCGGCCATTCCTACAATGAGCAGTTCTTC. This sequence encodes CASRTGAAGGHSYNEQFF.

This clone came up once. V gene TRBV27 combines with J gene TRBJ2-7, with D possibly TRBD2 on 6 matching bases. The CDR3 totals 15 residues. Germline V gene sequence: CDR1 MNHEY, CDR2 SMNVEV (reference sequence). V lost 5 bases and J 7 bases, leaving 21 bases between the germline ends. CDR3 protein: CASSDSPAGTGEQYF. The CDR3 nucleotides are TGTGCCAGCAGTGACAGCCCAGCGGGCACCGGGGAGCAGTACTTC.

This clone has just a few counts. The CDR3 nucleotides are TGTGCCAGCAGTTTAGGGACAGGGCCCTACAATGAGCAGTTCTTC. Translating gives CASSLGTGPYNEQFF. V and J are TRBV28 and TRBJ2-1; 9 positions agree with TRBD1. Germline CDR1 is MDHEN and CDR2 is SYDVKM. Trimming took 2 bases from V and 2 from J; bases not matched to a gene: 1. The CDR3 runs 15 residues.

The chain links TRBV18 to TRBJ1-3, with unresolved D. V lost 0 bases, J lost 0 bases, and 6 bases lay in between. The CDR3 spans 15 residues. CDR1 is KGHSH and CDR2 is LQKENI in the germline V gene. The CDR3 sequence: CASSPPDSSGNTIYF. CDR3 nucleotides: TGTGCCAGCTCACCACCGGATAGCTCTGGAAACACCATATATTTT. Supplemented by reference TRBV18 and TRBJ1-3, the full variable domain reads NAGVMQNPRHLVRRRGQEARLRCSPMKGHSHVYWYRQLPEEGLKFMVYLQKENIIDESGMPKERFSAEFPKEGPSILRIQQVVRGDSAAYFCASSPPDSSGNTIYFGEGSWLTVV.

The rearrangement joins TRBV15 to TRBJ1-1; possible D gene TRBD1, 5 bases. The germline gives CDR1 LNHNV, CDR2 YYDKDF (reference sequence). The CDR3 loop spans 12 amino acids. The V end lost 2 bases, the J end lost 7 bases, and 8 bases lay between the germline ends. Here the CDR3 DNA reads TGTGCCACCAGCAGACAGGGTAATGAAGCTTTCTTT. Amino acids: CATSRQGNEAFF.

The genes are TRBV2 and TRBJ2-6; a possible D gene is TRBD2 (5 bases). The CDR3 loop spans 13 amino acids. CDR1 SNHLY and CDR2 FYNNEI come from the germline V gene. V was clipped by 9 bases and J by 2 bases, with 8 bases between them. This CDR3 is CARAVPGANVLTF. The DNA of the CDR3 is TGTGCCAGAGCGGTGCCTGGGGCCAACGTCCTGACTTTC.

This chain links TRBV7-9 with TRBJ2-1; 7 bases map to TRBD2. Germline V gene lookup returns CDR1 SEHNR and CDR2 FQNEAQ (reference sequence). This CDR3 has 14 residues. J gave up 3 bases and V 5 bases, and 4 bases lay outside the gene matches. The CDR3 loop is CASSNRDYYNEQFF. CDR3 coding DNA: TGTGCCAGCAGCAACCGGGACTACTACAATGAGCAGTTCTTC. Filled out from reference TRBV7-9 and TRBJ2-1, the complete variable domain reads DTGVSQNPRHKITKRGQNVTFRCDPISEHNRLYWYRQTLGQGPEFLTYFQNEAQLEKSRLLSDRFSAERPKGSFSTLEIQRTEQGDSAMYLCASSNRDYYNEQFFGPGTRLTVL.

The CDR3 here is CASSPMRGGNQPQHF. DNA for the CDR3: TGTGCCAGCAGTCCCATGAGGGGAGGCAATCAGCCCCAGCATTTT. The rearrangement uses TRBV2 and TRBJ1-5, with D perhaps matching TRBD1 (5 bases). Deletions cut 5 bases from V and 2 bases from J, with 13 bases between. The CDR3 extends over 15 amino acids. Germline assignment: CDR1 SNHLY and CDR2 FYNNEI. Complete variable domain (other parts from reference TRBV2 and TRBJ1-5): EPEVTQTPSHQVTQMGQEVILRCVPISNHLYFYWYRQILGQKVEFLVSFYNNEISEKSEIFDDQFSVERPDGSNFTLKIRSTKLEDSAMYFCASSPMRGGNQPQHFGDGTRLSIL.

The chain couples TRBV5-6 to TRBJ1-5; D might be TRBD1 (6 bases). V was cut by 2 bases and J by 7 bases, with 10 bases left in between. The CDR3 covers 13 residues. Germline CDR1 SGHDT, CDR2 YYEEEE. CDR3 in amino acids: CASSFAGAQPQHF. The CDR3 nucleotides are TGTGCCAGCAGCTTTGCAGGGGCCCAGCCCCAGCATTTT.

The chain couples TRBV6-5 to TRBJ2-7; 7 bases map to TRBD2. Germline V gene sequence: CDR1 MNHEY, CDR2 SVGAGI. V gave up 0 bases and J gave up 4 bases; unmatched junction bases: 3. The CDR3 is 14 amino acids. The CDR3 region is CASSYSGEGYEQYF. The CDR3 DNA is TGTGCCAGCAGTTACTCAGGGGAGGGATACGAGCAGTACTTC.